This TCR beta chain was sequenced in a study of shared clonotypes between healthy human individuals. Only in-frame clones appear in the TCRdb table, and some are missing; sequencing was by immunoSEQ multiplex PCR. The data show around 600,000 clones, with roughly 95% seen just once and over 0.1% held by the top ten. Looked up from germline, CDR1 is SGHRS and CDR2 is YFSETQ. The CDR3 sequence is 19 residues long. The junction had 17 bases not matched to a gene; V was cut back by 0 bases and J by 2 bases. CD45RO-negative CD8 cells positively selected for CCR7 made up the naive population, which excluded terminally differentiated effector memory CD45RA+ cells.

The chain joins TRBV5-1 to TRBJ2-7, with 7 bases identical to TRBD2. Sequencing was done on a sample of naive CD8+ T cells sorted from blood. The sequence was collected from a young woman in good health. As DNA, the CDR3 is TGCGCCAGCAGCTTGGTAGCTGGGCTAGCGGAACCCGGGGCCTACGAGCAGTACTTC. Its translation is CASSLVAGLAEPGAYEQYF.